A single sample gave rise to the 19 T cell receptor beta chains below, sequenced in a study of T-cell reconstitution after alpha-beta-depleted transplantation in children. Preparation of the TCRbeta library used unique molecular identifiers. TCRdb processed the PCR reads anew with MiXCR; each CDR3 protein has one entry. The sample holds about 340,000 distinct CDR3 sequences, about an eighth seen once. The material sequenced was PBMCs, taken from the stem cell graft. The receptors were gathered from a human donor who donated a stem cell graft to a child with Fanconi anemia.

This clonotype was observed at least ten times. This chain links TRBV12-3 or TRBV12-4 with TRBJ2-3; maybe TRBD2 (6 bases). The CDR3 is 14 amino acids. Deletions cut 1 base from V and 5 bases from J, with 10 bases between. The CDR3 loop reads CASSLGLARDTQYF. Written as DNA, the CDR3 is TGTGCCAGCAGTTTAGGGCTAGCGAGAGATACGCAGTATTTT.

A few counts support this clonotype. The V gene is TRBV20-1, the J gene TRBJ2-1, with TRBD2 matching over 9 bases. With V trimmed by 6 bases and J by 6 bases, 6 bases remained unmatched. The germline gives CDR1 DFQATT, CDR2 SNEGSKA (reference sequence). The CDR3 consists of 13 residues. In nucleotides, the CDR3 is TGCAGTGCCCGACTAGCGGCAGGCAATGAGCAGTTCTTC. The encoded protein is CSARLAAGNEQFF.

The chain links TRBV30 to TRBJ2-4; TRBD1 matches 7 bases. Trimming at V came to 2 bases and at J to 4 bases, leaving 8 bases not matched to a gene. The germline V gene has CDR1 GTSNPN and CDR2 SVGIG (reference sequence). The CDR3 has 15 residues. The DNA for the CDR3 is TGTGCCTGGAGTACAGGGGTGGGCGCGAAAAACATTCAGTACTTC. It is translated as CAWSTGVGAKNIQYF.

This clonotype occurred many times. This rearrangement joins TRBV5-1 to TRBJ2-3; D may be TRBD1 (5 bases). V was cut by 5 bases and J by 2 bases, with 15 bases left in between. From germline, CDR1 is SGHRS and CDR2 YFSETQ. The CDR3 totals 15 residues. The CDR3: CASRLTVRNTDTQYF. The CDR3 bases are TGCGCCAGCAGGTTGACAGTACGGAACACAGATACGCAGTATTTT. The whole variable domain, filled in from reference TRBV5-1 and TRBJ2-3, reads KAGVTQTPRYLIKTRGQQVTLSCSPISGHRSVSWYQQTPGQGLQFLFEYFSETQRNKGNFPGRFSGRQFSNSRSEMNVSTLELGDSALYLCASRLTVRNTDTQYFGPGTRLTVL.

This clonotype was detected ten times or more. This rearrangement joins TRBV5-1 to TRBJ2-3, with unresolved D. Germline assignment: CDR1 SGHRS and CDR2 YFSETQ. The CDR3 spans 16 residues. V dropped 2 bases and J dropped 2 bases, with 15 bases sitting between them. The CDR3 bases are TGCGCCAGCAGCTTTGTCGCGCCCCCCTCCACAGATACGCAGTATTTT. Its protein is CASSFVAPPSTDTQYF.

In its sample, this clonotype was seen many times. V usage is TRBV15 and J usage is TRBJ1-1, with D perhaps matching TRBD1 (5 bases). The CDR3 runs 15 residues. V lost 1 base and J lost 3, with 12 bases in between. Germline V gives CDR1 LNHNV, CDR2 YYDKDF (reference sequence). The CDR3 loop reads CATSRGVREDTEAFF. CDR3 coding DNA: TGTGCCACCAGCAGAGGGGTCAGGGAGGACACTGAAGCTTTCTTT.

A few counts support this clonotype. The chain joins TRBV14 to TRBJ2-3; 10 bases line up with TRBD2. V shed 2 bases and J 5 bases; nucleotides not matched to a gene: 13. Germline V gene sequence: CDR1 SGHDN, CDR2 FVKESK. The CDR3 covers 18 residues. The DNA for the CDR3 is TGTGCCAGCAGCCAACTTATTTGGACTAGCGGACACGAAGATACGCAGTATTTT. Amino acid sequence: CASSQLIWTSGHEDTQYF.

V is TRBV5-1 and J is TRBJ1-1; D is undetermined. Per germline, CDR1 SGHRS and CDR2 YFSETQ. V lost 2 bases, J lost 1 base, and 15 bases lay in between. The length of the CDR3 is 16 residues. The CDR3 region is CASSFLPGGSNTEAFF. The CDR3 region has the DNA TGCGCCAGCAGCTTCCTGCCCGGAGGGTCGAACACTGAAGCTTTCTTT.

This clonotype was recorded at least ten times. Compared with germline, one end of the junction differs, possibly owing to a read error. V and J are TRBV4-3 and TRBJ1-1, with D tentatively TRBD1 (6 bases). Germline V lookup: CDR1 LGHNA, CDR2 YSLEER. The CDR3 has 17 residues. The DNA for the CDR3 is TGCGCCAGCAGCCAAGTGAACCTGGGGGGCCTGAACCCTGAAGCTTTCTTT. Protein sequence: CASSQVNLGGLNPEAFF.

This clonotype has just a few counts. The rearrangement links TRBV4-2 to TRBJ2-4; D gene ambiguous. The V gene's germline CDR1 is LGHNA and CDR2 YNFKEQ. Trimming removed 5 bases from V and 10 bases from J, with 18 bases in between. The CDR3 loop spans 14 amino acids. The CDR3 DNA is TGTGCCAGCAGCGGCGGCCTAGGGTCGATGATTCAGTACTTC. Residues: CASSGGLGSMIQYF.

V usage is TRBV18 and J usage is TRBJ2-1; TRBD2 might be the D (6 bases). The CDR3 extends over 16 amino acids. Germline assignment: CDR1 KGHSH and CDR2 LQKENI. The germline V and J ends were trimmed by 3 bases and 4 bases, with 16 bases remaining between them. CDR3 sequence: CASSPPSRGSYNEQFF. CDR3 nucleotides: TGTGCCAGCTCACCGCCGAGTCGGGGGAGTTACAATGAGCAGTTCTTC.

This clonotype was seen more than once but under ten times. This chain connects TRBV10-3 to TRBJ2-7, with D perhaps TRBD1 (6 bases). Deletions cut 6 bases from V and 1 base from J, with 10 bases between. This CDR3 is built from 13 residues. Germline V CDR1 and CDR2: ENHRY, SYGVKD. The CDR3 spells CAISSTGSYEQYF. In DNA, the CDR3 is TGTGCCATCAGCTCCACAGGGTCCTACGAGCAGTACTTC.

The rearrangement joins TRBV7-2 to TRBJ2-2, with 8 bases matching TRBD1. The CDR3 spans 15 residues. From germline, CDR1 is SGHTA and CDR2 FQGNSA. V was pared by 4 bases and J by 5 bases, with 6 bases of the junction left unmatched. CDR3 protein: CASSWNRGRTGELFF. CDR3 nucleotides: TGTGCCAGCAGCTGGAACAGGGGGAGGACCGGGGAGCTGTTTTTT. Using reference TRBV7-2 and TRBJ2-2 for the parts outside the CDR3, the full variable domain is GAGVSQSPSNKVTEKGKDVELRCDPISGHTALYWYRQSLGQGLEFLIYFQGNSAPDKSGLPSDRFSAERTGGSVSTLTIQRTQQEDSAVYLCASSWNRGRTGELFFGEGSRLTVL.

Ten or more counts support this clonotype. CDR3 amino acids: CSVEPTGDPFF. In nucleotides, the CDR3 is TGCAGCGTTGAACCTACAGGGGACCCGTTCTTC. The V gene is TRBV29-1, the J gene TRBJ2-1; 7 positions agree with TRBD1. This CDR3 is built from 11 residues. Trimming at V came to 2 bases and at J to 15 bases, leaving 7 bases not matched to a gene. CDR1 and CDR2 from the germline V gene are SQVTM and ANQGSEA.

The chain carries TRBV27 and TRBJ2-7; 8 positions agree with TRBD2. CDR3 length equals 18 residues. Unmatched junction bases numbered 17, after V lost 3 bases and J lost 4 bases. Germline V lookup: CDR1 MNHEY, CDR2 SMNVEV (reference sequence). The CDR3 loop reads CASSLYPGSGERFYEQYF. CDR3 DNA sequence: TGTGCCAGCAGTTTGTACCCAGGTAGCGGGGAAAGGTTTTACGAGCAGTACTTC.

The rearrangement links TRBV5-5 to TRBJ2-7; 9 nucleotides match TRBD1. Germline lookup yields CDR1 SGHKS and CDR2 YYEKEE (reference sequence). There are 14 residues in the CDR3. V gave up 4 bases and J gave up 3 bases; unmatched junction bases: 5. The CDR3 nucleotides read TGTGCCAGCAGCCTATTGGACAGGGGCTACGAGCAGTACGTC. It encodes CASSLLDRGYEQYV.

The chain employs TRBV6-1 and TRBJ1-2; D unclear. Germline V gene sequence: CDR1 MNHNS, CDR2 SASEGT. This CDR3 comprises 12 residues. V was clipped by 1 base and J by 4 bases, with 4 bases between them. The CDR3 DNA sequence: TGTGCCAGCAGTGAAGGCACCTATGGCTACACCTTC. It encodes CASSEGTYGYTF.

This clonotype has a count of ten or more. V and J are TRBV7-9 and TRBJ2-1, with D possibly TRBD2 on 6 matching bases. The CDR3 is made up of 13 amino acids. Germline V CDR1 and CDR2: SEHNR, FQNEAQ (reference sequence). Trimming left V 5 bases short and J 8 bases short, with 13 bases between. CDR3 region: CASSVTSDYEQFF. Written as DNA, the CDR3 is TGTGCCAGCAGCGTGACTAGTGACTATGAGCAGTTCTTC.

The V call is TRBV7-9, the J call TRBJ2-6; TRBD1 is a possible D gene (7 bases). The CDR3 is 16 residues long. In germline, CDR1 is SEHNR, CDR2 FQNEAQ (reference sequence). V dropped 11 bases and J dropped 0 bases, with 17 bases sitting between them. CDR3 region: CAGGTEAPSGANVLTF. DNA of the CDR3: TGTGCCGGGGGGACAGAGGCCCCCTCTGGGGCCAACGTCCTGACTTTC. Drawing the rest from reference TRBV7-9 and TRBJ2-6, the complete variable domain is DTGVSQNPRHKITKRGQNVTFRCDPISEHNRLYWYRQTLGQGPEFLTYFQNEAQLEKSRLLSDRFSAERPKGSFSTLEIQRTEQGDSAMYLCAGGTEAPSGANVLTFGAGSRLTVL.